This passage covers 30 T cell receptor beta chains from one sample sequenced in a study of shared clonotypes between healthy human individuals. Terminally differentiated effector memory CD45RA+ cells were excluded from the naive CD8 cells, which were CD45RO-negative and positively selected for CCR7. Method: immunoSEQ multiplex PCR; TCRdb's copy keeps in-frame clones and lacks some. The sample holds hundreds of thousands of clones, roughly 98% seen once. Sequenced: naive CD8+ T cells sorted from blood. Source of these receptors: a man aged 25-45 years in good health.

The J gene is TRBJ2-5, the V gene TRBV7-9, with D hard to call. The germline V gene encodes CDR1 SEHNR and CDR2 FQNEAQ (reference sequence). Trimming pared 5 bases from V and 2 bases from J, leaving 15 bases between. The CDR3 extends over 15 amino acids. As DNA, the CDR3 is TGTGCCAGCAGCGCACTTAGTAGCTTTCAAGAGACCCAGTACTTC. Protein: CASSALSSFQETQYF.

A remark on this clone: This CDR3 is also generated by other DNA sequences in the sample. V and J are TRBV19 and TRBJ2-1; a possible D gene is TRBD2 (6 bases). The V and J ends lost 3 bases and 0 bases respectively, with 9 bases between them. CDR3 length: 15 amino acids. Germline loops: CDR1 LNHDA, CDR2 SQIVND (reference sequence). The CDR3: CASSIAGGSYNEQFF. In nucleotides, the CDR3 is TGTGCCAGTAGTATTGCCGGGGGCTCCTACAATGAGCAGTTCTTC.

V is TRBV27 and J is TRBJ2-3; D not certain. V lost 5 bases and J 0 bases, leaving 12 bases between the germline ends. Per germline, CDR1 MNHEY and CDR2 SMNVEV (reference sequence). The CDR3 runs to 15 residues. The CDR3 nucleotides are TGTGCCAGCAGTAAAGGCTCACTTAGCACAGATACGCAGTATTTT. Amino acid sequence: CASSKGSLSTDTQYF.

This clone is a singleton in its sample. The chain links TRBV7-9 to TRBJ1-1; D not certain. The CDR3 runs to 14 residues. The V gene lost 5 bases and the J gene lost 6 bases, with 16 bases spanning the gap. CDR1 and CDR2 (germline): SEHNR, FQNEAQ (reference sequence). Here the CDR3 reads CASSPPPGRAEAFF. The DNA for the CDR3 is TGTGCCAGCAGCCCCCCTCCCGGGCGCGCTGAAGCTTTCTTT.

The J gene is TRBJ1-2, the V gene TRBV6-5; D may be TRBD1 (5 bases). This CDR3 is built from 11 residues. Trimming removed 6 bases at V and 8 bases at J, with 10 bases between. Germline V gene sequence: CDR1 MNHEY, CDR2 SVGAGI. The CDR3 sequence is CASRIGDGYTF. The CDR3 region has the DNA TGTGCCAGCAGAATAGGGGACGGCTACACCTTC.

This clone was counted once. The chain couples TRBV19 to TRBJ1-5, with TRBD1 matching over 7 bases. The CDR3 runs to 13 residues. The V and J ends lost 9 bases and 4 bases, in that order; junction bases with no gene match: 6. CDR1 LNHDA and CDR2 SQIVND come from the germline V gene (reference sequence). Here the CDR3 reads CASGQGDNQPQHF. CDR3 DNA: TGTGCCAGCGGTCAGGGGGATAATCAGCCCCAGCATTTT. Full variable domain (missing parts from reference TRBV19 and TRBJ1-5): DGGITQSPKYLFRKEGQNVTLSCEQNLNHDAMYWYRQDPGQGLRLIYYSQIVNDFQKGDIAEGYSVSREKKESFPLTVTSAQKNPTAFYLCASGQGDNQPQHFGDGTRLSIL.

V and J are TRBV30 and TRBJ2-1; 10 positions agree with TRBD2. The CDR3 consists of 15 residues. Germline CDR1 is GTSNPN and CDR2 is SVGIG (reference sequence). The junction had 11 bases not matched to a gene; V was cut back by 7 bases and J by 5 bases. The CDR3 DNA is TGTGCCTTGATAACCGGAACTAGCGGGGACAATGAGCAGTTCTTC. Amino acid sequence: CALITGTSGDNEQFF.

The V gene is TRBV10-3, the J gene TRBJ2-7; possibly TRBD1 for D (5 bases). Germline CDR1 reads ENHRY; CDR2 reads SYGVKD. V lost 2 bases and J 3 bases, leaving 17 bases between the germline ends. This CDR3 is 16 amino acids long. This CDR3 is CAISETDRSSLYEQYF. The CDR3 DNA reads as TGTGCCATCAGTGAGACAGACAGAAGCTCACTCTACGAGCAGTACTTC.

The chain joins TRBV28 to TRBJ1-4; 11 positions agree with TRBD1. V shed 6 bases, J shed 7 bases, and the junction held 4 bases outside the gene matches. The CDR3 is 14 residues long. Germline CDR1 reads MDHEN; CDR2 reads SYDVKM. The CDR3 loop reads CASSRTGGTEKLFF. The CDR3 coding sequence is TGTGCCAGCAGCCGGACAGGGGGCACTGAAAAACTGTTTTTT.

The genes are TRBV7-9 and TRBJ1-2; 7 bases fit TRBD1. CDR3 length equals 19 residues. CDR1 and CDR2 (germline): SEHNR, FQNEAQ (reference sequence). V lost 3 bases, J lost 1 base, and 17 bases stayed unmatched. CDR3 sequence (DNA): TGTGCCAGCAGCTTTGCCATCGTGGATAGACAGGGAGATAACTATGGCTACACCTTC. This sequence encodes CASSFAIVDRQGDNYGYTF.

The sample holds one count of this clone. V gene TRBV7-9 combines with J gene TRBJ2-3; a possible D gene is TRBD2 (5 bases). Germline V gives CDR1 SEHNR, CDR2 FQNEAQ (reference sequence). The CDR3 covers 16 residues. V was trimmed by 1 base and J by 3 bases, leaving 14 bases between them. The CDR3 region has the DNA TGTGCCAGCAGCTTAGGAGTCAGCGGTCCGACAGATACGCAGTATTTT. Translation: CASSLGVSGPTDTQYF.

CDR3 region: CASSQWDTTNTGELFF. The DNA of the CDR3 is TGTGCCAGCAGTCAATGGGACACAACGAACACCGGGGAGCTGTTTTTT. The chain carries TRBV27 and TRBJ2-2; D might be TRBD1 (6 bases). The CDR3 is 16 amino acids. The V gene lost 5 bases and the J gene lost 0 bases, with 13 bases spanning the gap. Per germline, CDR1 MNHEY and CDR2 SMNVEV (reference sequence).

The chain uses TRBV29-1 and TRBJ2-1; 7 nucleotides align to TRBD1. Trimming removed 4 bases from V and 4 bases from J; junction bases left unmatched: 1. Germline CDR1 is SQVTM and CDR2 is ANQGSEA. This CDR3 spans 12 amino acids. The DNA for the CDR3 is TGCAGCGTTGGGGACAGTTACAATGAGCAGTTCTTC. Translating gives CSVGDSYNEQFF.

This rearrangement joins TRBV27 to TRBJ2-7; TRBD2 matches at 10 bases. Germline V gene sequence: CDR1 MNHEY, CDR2 SMNVEV (reference sequence). V was pared by 2 bases and J by 3 bases, with 4 bases of the junction left unmatched. The CDR3 consists of 15 residues. The CDR3 DNA follows: TGTGCCAGCAGTTTAGTAGCGGGAGGTGACTACGAGCAGTACTTC. Encoded protein: CASSLVAGGDYEQYF.

J is TRBJ2-5 and V is TRBV5-1, with 7 nucleotides matching TRBD1. The ends lost 2 bases at V and 2 bases at J; junction bases unmatched: 3. The germline V gene encodes CDR1 SGHRS and CDR2 YFSETQ. The CDR3 runs 14 residues. This CDR3 is CASSFRQGQETQYF. The CDR3 bases are TGCGCCAGCAGCTTCCGACAGGGACAAGAGACCCAGTACTTC.

The chain has TRBV28 and TRBJ1-5, with a possible D match to TRBD1 (6 bases). The CDR3 is 16 residues long. V dropped 4 bases and J dropped 0 bases, with 13 bases sitting between them. Germline V gene sequence: CDR1 MDHEN, CDR2 SYDVKM. In DNA form, the CDR3 reads TGTGCCAGCAGTTCCAGACAGACAGGTAGCAATCAGCCCCAGCATTTT. Translation: CASSSRQTGSNQPQHF.

The chain links TRBV7-8 to TRBJ1-2, with D unresolved. CDR3 size: 15 residues. V shed 2 bases and J shed 0 bases, with 10 bases lying between them. The germline gives CDR1 SGHVS, CDR2 FQNEAQ. The CDR3 sequence: CASSLLRGANYGYTF. CDR3 DNA sequence: TGTGCCAGCAGCTTACTCCGGGGAGCTAACTATGGCTACACCTTC.

The chain combines TRBV27 with TRBJ2-3, with TRBD2 identical over 11 bases. Germline CDR1 reads MNHEY; CDR2 reads SMNVEV (reference sequence). Germline trimming cut 2 bases from V and 5 bases from J; bases unmatched to any gene: 3. The CDR3 consists of 15 residues. CDR3 region: CASSLLAGGEDTQYF. Here the CDR3 DNA reads TGTGCCAGCAGTTTACTAGCGGGAGGAGAAGATACGCAGTATTTT.

V is TRBV5-6 and J is TRBJ2-7; D is uncertain. The CDR3 contains 13 residues. CDR1 and CDR2 (germline): SGHDT, YYEEEE. V was cut by 0 bases and J by 3 bases, with 7 bases left in between. CDR3 loop: CASSLGHFYEQYF. The CDR3 nucleotides read TGTGCCAGCAGCTTGGGACACTTCTACGAGCAGTACTTC.

The J gene is TRBJ2-7, the V gene TRBV6-5; D unclear. Per germline, CDR1 MNHEY and CDR2 SVGAGI. V shed 5 bases and J shed 5 bases, with 19 bases lying between them. The CDR3 spans 15 residues. The CDR3 DNA follows: TGTGCCAGCAGTAACGAGATAAGTTCCTGGGACGAGCAGTACTTC. It is translated as CASSNEISSWDEQYF.

V usage is TRBV10-2 and J usage is TRBJ1-5, with TRBD1 matching 8 bases. Germline V gene sequence: CDR1 WSHSY, CDR2 SAAADI. V trimming: 6 bases; J trimming: 7 bases; junction bases outside the gene matches: 5. The CDR3 contains 13 residues. The CDR3 sequence is CASSQTGAQPQHF. The CDR3 nucleotides read TGCGCCAGCAGCCAGACAGGGGCCCAGCCCCAGCATTTT.

The chain is built from TRBV7-2 and TRBJ2-3; D remains unclear. Germline CDR1 reads SGHTA; CDR2 reads FQGNSA. The CDR3 covers 11 residues. Between the trimmed V and J ends, which lost 7 bases and 6 bases, there was a span of 8 bases. The chain's CDR3 is CASTLFDTQYF. The CDR3 DNA follows: TGTGCCAGCACCCTCTTCGATACGCAGTATTTT.

The chain links TRBV30 to TRBJ2-7; D tentatively reads TRBD1 or TRBD2 (5 bases each). This CDR3 contains 16 residues. V gave up 3 bases and J gave up 0 bases, with 18 bases separating them. CDR1 is GTSNPN, CDR2 SVGIG, per germline (reference sequence). The CDR3 spells CAWRGRGGRSSYEQYF. DNA of the CDR3: TGTGCCTGGAGGGGCCGGGGCGGAAGGAGCTCCTACGAGCAGTACTTC.

The rearrangement joins TRBV10-2 to TRBJ2-7, with TRBD2 matching over 10 bases. V lost 10 bases and J lost 4; bases outside the gene matches: 13. This CDR3 is 15 amino acids long. CDR1 and CDR2 from the germline V gene are WSHSY and SAAADI. The CDR3 reads CATTGLSGRWYEQYF. The CDR3 DNA reads as TGCGCCACCACCGGCCTTAGCGGGAGGTGGTACGAGCAGTACTTC.

This clone was seen a handful of times. The chain couples TRBV11-2 to TRBJ2-7, with TRBD2 matching over 9 bases. The CDR3 extends over 15 amino acids. J was trimmed by 4 bases and V by 3 bases; bases with no gene match: 7. The germline V gene has CDR1 SGHAT and CDR2 FQNNGV. The CDR3: CASSFGSGSLYEQYF. Here the CDR3 DNA reads TGTGCCAGCAGCTTCGGTAGCGGGAGCCTGTACGAGCAGTACTTC.

The genes are TRBV7-9 and TRBJ2-7; D is perhaps TRBD1 (6 bases). The CDR3 has 16 amino acids. Between the trimmed V and J ends, which lost 4 bases and 3 bases, there was a span of 19 bases. The germline V gene encodes CDR1 SEHNR and CDR2 FQNEAQ (reference sequence). CDR3 in DNA: TGTGCCAGCAGCTCAGGTTCCGGGACACTAATCTACGAGCAGTACTTC. This gives the protein CASSSGSGTLIYEQYF.

The rearrangement links TRBV6-5 to TRBJ1-1, with 7 bases lining up with TRBD1. Germline lookup yields CDR1 MNHEY and CDR2 SVGAGI. V trimming: 2 bases; J trimming: 0 bases; junction bases outside the gene matches: 3. The CDR3 contains 15 residues. CDR3 in amino acids: CASSYHRGLNTEAFF. The CDR3 coding sequence is TGTGCCAGCAGTTACCACAGGGGATTGAACACTGAAGCTTTCTTT.

The chain couples TRBV5-1 to TRBJ1-4; D unresolved. Trimming removed 4 bases from V and 3 bases from J, with 10 bases in between. The CDR3 has 14 amino acids. Germline V gives CDR1 SGHRS, CDR2 YFSETQ. The CDR3 bases are TGCGCCAGCAGCCCGGACGTAGCTAATGAAAAACTGTTTTTT. Encoded protein: CASSPDVANEKLFF.

This rearrangement joins TRBV11-2 to TRBJ2-7; 8 positions match TRBD2. The CDR3 extends over 16 amino acids. The germline V gene has CDR1 SGHAT and CDR2 FQNNGV. Trimming cost V 3 bases and J 4 bases; bases outside gene matches: 11. The CDR3 loop is CASSFPVSGSTYEQYF. For the CDR3, the DNA is TGTGCCAGCAGCTTCCCTGTCAGCGGGAGTACGTACGAGCAGTACTTC.

The J gene is TRBJ2-7, the V gene TRBV29-1; 7 bases are a match to TRBD1. Germline V gene data show CDR1 as SQVTM and CDR2 as ANQGSEA. This CDR3 contains 15 residues. Unmatched junction bases numbered 6, after V lost 1 base and J lost 0 bases. The CDR3 region has the DNA TGCAGCGTTGAAGGGACAGGAGCATTCTCCTACGAGCAGTACTTC. Protein product: CSVEGTGAFSYEQYF.